The next 3 T cell receptor beta chains were all read from a single sample in a study of T cells in Graves' hyperthyroidism and ophthalmopathy. Amplified TCR beta CDR3 regions came from RNA transcripts. Using the HTBI primer set, a first-round RT-PCR was run on the TCR CDR3. Via MiXCR, TCRdb re-called the multiplex PCR reads, giving one row per CDR3 protein. This table holds around 370,000 distinct CDR3 sequences, around 18% found once. The sequenced sample consisted of blood. These receptors all come from a man between 18 and 29 years old with Graves' ophthalmopathy.

The chain combines TRBV6-1 with TRBJ2-7; no clear D gene. Trimming cost V 1 base and J 7 bases, with 17 bases left between them. In germline, CDR1 is MNHNS, CDR2 SASEGT. The CDR3 runs 15 residues. CDR3 nucleotides: TGTGCCAGCAGTGAAGATGCGCTCTTCCTGAGGGAGCAGTACTTC. The encoded protein is CASSEDALFLREQYF.

About this clonotype itself: At one of its ends the junction is not consistent with the germline gene, which may arise from a read error. J is TRBJ2-1 and V is TRBV7-9; 10 bases are shared with TRBD2. CDR1 SEHNR and CDR2 FQNEAQ come from the germline V gene (reference sequence). This CDR3 has 17 residues. CDR3 loop: CTSSRDSSGGPGNEQFF. The CDR3 bases are TGTACCAGCAGTCGGGACTCTAGCGGGGGACCGGGGAATGAGCAGTTCTTC.

Ten or more counts support this clonotype. J is TRBJ2-7 and V is TRBV7-9; D may match TRBD1 or TRBD2 (5 bases each). V was shortened by 4 bases and J by 5 bases, with 9 bases between the two germline ends. This CDR3 has 12 amino acids. Germline lookup yields CDR1 SEHNR and CDR2 FQNEAQ (reference sequence). The CDR3 bases are TGTGCCAGCAGCTGGGACGGGAACGAGCAGTACTTC. Encoded protein: CASSWDGNEQYF.